The T cell receptor (beta chain) under discussion was sequenced for a study of cytomegalovirus exposure and HLA in healthy donors. Overall study context: Findings of an earlier analysis included 90 million to 120 million unique TCR beta sequences from 180 million or so T cells. Approximately 83 million unique TCRs from HLA-typed donors were held in an early data release. Overall study results and limits: Excluded: some indistinguishable V segments such as TRBV6-2 and TRBV6-3.

PCR primers comprised 60 Vbeta and 13 Jbeta primers. Generated by immunoSEQ multiplex PCR, the TCRdb table keeps only in-frame clones and is missing some. The data contain about 180,000 clones, roughly 78% of them seen just once; the ten biggest clones take up about 2.1%. Looked up from germline, CDR1 is SGHRS and CDR2 is YFSETQ. Germline trimming cut 4 bases from V and 4 bases from J; bases unmatched to any gene: 13. The CDR3 extends over 17 amino acids. Of note for this clone: What it binds is not known.

Sequenced: PBMCs. The chain is built from TRBV5-1 and TRBJ2-2; 7 bases line up with TRBD1. The clonotype was recovered from a woman aged 25 to 39 in good health and CMV-seronegative. The CDR3 spells CASSIQGQNVGTGELFF. CDR3 nucleotides: TGCGCCAGCAGCATCCAGGGACAGAACGTTGGCACCGGGGAGCTGTTTTTT.